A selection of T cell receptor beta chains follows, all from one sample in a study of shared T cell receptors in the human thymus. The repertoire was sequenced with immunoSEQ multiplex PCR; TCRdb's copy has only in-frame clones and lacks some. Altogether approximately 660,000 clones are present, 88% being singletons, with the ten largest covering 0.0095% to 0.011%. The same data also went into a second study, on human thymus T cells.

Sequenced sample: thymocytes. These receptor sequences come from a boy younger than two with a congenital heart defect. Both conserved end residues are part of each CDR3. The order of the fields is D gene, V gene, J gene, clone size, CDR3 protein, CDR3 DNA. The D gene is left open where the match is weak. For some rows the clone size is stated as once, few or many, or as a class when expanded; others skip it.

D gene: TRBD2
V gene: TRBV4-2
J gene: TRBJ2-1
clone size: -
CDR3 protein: CASSQEASGRSYNEQFF
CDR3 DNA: TGTGCCAGCAGCCAAGAGGCTAGCGGGAGGTCCTACAATGAGCAGTTCTTC

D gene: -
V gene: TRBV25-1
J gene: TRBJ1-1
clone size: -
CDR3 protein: CASSPGEEGVRNTEAFF
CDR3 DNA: TGTGCCAGCAGCCCCGGGGAGGAGGGAGTTAGGAACACTGAAGCTTTCTTT

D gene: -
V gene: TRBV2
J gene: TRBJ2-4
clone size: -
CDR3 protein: CASSESRAETKNIQYF
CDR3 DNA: TGTGCCAGCAGCGAGTCGCGGGCTGAAACCAAAAACATTCAGTACTTC

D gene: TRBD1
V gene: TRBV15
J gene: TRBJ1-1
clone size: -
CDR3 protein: CATSPTGTGGPMNTEAFF
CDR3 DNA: TGTGCCACCAGTCCCACCGGGACAGGGGGACCCATGAACACTGAAGCTTTCTTT

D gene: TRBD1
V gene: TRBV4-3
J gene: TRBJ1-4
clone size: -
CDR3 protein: CASSHLTRDRVEKLFF
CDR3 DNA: TGCGCCAGCAGCCACCTCACCCGGGACAGGGTTGAAAAACTGTTTTTT

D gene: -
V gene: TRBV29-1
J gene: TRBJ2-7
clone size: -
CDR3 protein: CSVEEGRGLEQYF
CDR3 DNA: TGCAGCGTTGAAGAGGGTAGAGGGTTGGAGCAGTACTTC

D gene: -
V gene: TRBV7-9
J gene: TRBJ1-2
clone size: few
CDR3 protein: CASSISDSCPYYGYTF
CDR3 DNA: TGTGCCAGCAGCATATCGGACAGCTGCCCCTACTATGGCTACACCTTC

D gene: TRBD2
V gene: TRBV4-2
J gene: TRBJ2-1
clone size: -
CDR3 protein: CASSQRTSGREGRKFF
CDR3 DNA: TGTGCCAGCAGCCAAAGGACTAGCGGGAGGGAGGGGCGTAAGTTCTTC

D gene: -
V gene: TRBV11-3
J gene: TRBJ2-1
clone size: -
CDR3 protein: CASTTQPGNEQFF
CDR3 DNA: TGTGCCAGCACTACGCAACCGGGGAATGAGCAGTTCTTC

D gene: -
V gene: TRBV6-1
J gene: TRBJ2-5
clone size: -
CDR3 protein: CASRRAGEETQYF
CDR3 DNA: TGTGCCAGCAGGAGGGCAGGGGAAGAGACCCAGTACTTC

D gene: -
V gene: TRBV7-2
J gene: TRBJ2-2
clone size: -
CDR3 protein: CASSPLVANTGELFF
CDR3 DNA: TGTGCCAGCAGCCCTTTAGTCGCGAACACCGGGGAGCTGTTTTTT

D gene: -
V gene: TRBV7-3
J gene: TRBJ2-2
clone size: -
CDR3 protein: CASSLTMGLGSGELFF
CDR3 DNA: TGTGCCAGCAGCTTAACGATGGGCTTAGGGAGCGGGGAGCTGTTTTTT

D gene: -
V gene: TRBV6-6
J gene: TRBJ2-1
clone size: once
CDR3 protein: CASSFTSSYNEQFF
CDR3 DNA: TGTGCCAGCAGTTTCACTAGCTCATACAATGAGCAGTTCTTC

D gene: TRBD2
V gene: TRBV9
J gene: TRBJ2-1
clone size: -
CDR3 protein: CASERGTSGYYNEQFF
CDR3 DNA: TGTGCCAGCGAGAGAGGGACTAGCGGCTATTACAATGAGCAGTTCTTC

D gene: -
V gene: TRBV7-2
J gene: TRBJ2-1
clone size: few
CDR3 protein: CASSLPLASYNEQFF
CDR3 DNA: TGTGCCAGCAGCTTACCTCTAGCGTCATACAATGAGCAGTTCTTC

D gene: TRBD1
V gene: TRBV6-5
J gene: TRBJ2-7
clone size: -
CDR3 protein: CASSSGQGSSYEQYF
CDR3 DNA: TGTGCCAGCAGCTCTGGACAGGGGAGCTCCTACGAGCAGTACTTC

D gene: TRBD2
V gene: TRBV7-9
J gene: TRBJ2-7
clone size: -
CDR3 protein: CASSLVPGLLYEQYF
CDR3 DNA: TGTGCCAGCAGCTTAGTCCCGGGACTACTTTACGAGCAGTACTTC

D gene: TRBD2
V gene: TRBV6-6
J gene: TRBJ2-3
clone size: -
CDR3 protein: CASSYRREYRPDTQYF
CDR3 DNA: TGTGCCAGCAGTTATCGGCGGGAGTATCGTCCAGATACGCAGTATTTT

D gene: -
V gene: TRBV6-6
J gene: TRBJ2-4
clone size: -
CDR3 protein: CASSLGRGLGDIQYF
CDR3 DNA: TGTGCCAGCAGCCTGGGGCGGGGCCTAGGGGACATTCAGTACTTC

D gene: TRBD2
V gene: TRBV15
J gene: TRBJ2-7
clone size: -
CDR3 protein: CATSLVPAGTEHEQYF
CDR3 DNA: TGTGCCACCTCGCTCGTCCCAGCGGGGACTGAGCACGAGCAGTACTTC

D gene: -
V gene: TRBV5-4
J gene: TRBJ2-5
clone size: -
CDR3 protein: CASSSRETQYF
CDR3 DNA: TGTGCCAGCAGCTCCCGAGAGACCCAGTACTTC

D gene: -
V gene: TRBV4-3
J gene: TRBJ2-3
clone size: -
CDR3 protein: CASSQDVRGSTDTQYF
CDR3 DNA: TGCGCCAGCAGCCAAGATGTAAGGGGTTCCACAGATACGCAGTATTTT

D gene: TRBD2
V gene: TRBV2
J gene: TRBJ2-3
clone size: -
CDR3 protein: CASSEASPRGRMGTQYF
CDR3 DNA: TGTGCCAGCAGTGAAGCGTCCCCTCGCGGGAGGATGGGTACGCAGTATTTT

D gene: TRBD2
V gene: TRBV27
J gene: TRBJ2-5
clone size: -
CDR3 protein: CASSLGTSGYQETQYF
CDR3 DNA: TGTGCCAGCAGTTTAGGGACTAGCGGGTACCAAGAGACCCAGTACTTC

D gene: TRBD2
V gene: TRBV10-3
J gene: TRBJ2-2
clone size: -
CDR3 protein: CAISESRERERSGELFF
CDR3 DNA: TGTGCCATCAGTGAGTCCCGGGAGCGGGAGAGGTCTGGGGAGCTGTTTTTT

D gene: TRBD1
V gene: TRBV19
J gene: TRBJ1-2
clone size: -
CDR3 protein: CASRLTGINYGYTF
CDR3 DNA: TGTGCCAGTAGGCTGACAGGGATTAACTATGGCTACACCTTC

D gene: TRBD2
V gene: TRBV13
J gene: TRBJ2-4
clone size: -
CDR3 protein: CASSKSFGTSGRGYIQYF
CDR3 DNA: TGTGCCAGCAGCAAGTCGTTTGGGACTAGCGGGAGAGGCTACATTCAGTACTTC

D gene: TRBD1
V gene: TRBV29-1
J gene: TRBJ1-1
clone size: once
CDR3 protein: CSVGGQGITEAFF
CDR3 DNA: TGCAGCGTTGGAGGACAGGGGATAACTGAAGCTTTCTTT

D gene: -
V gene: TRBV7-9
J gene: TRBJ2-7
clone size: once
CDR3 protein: CASTRLGGPYEQYF
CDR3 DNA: TGTGCCAGCACACGACTCGGGGGGCCCTACGAGCAGTACTTC

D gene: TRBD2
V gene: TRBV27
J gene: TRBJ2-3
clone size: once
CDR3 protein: CASSPLLAGLGTDTQYF
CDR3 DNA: TGTGCCAGCAGTCCCCTCCTAGCGGGACTGGGCACAGATACGCAGTATTTT

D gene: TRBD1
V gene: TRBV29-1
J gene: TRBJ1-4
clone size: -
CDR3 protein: CSVGRTGGGEKLFF
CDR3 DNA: TGCAGCGTTGGCAGGACAGGGGGCGGTGAAAAACTGTTTTTT

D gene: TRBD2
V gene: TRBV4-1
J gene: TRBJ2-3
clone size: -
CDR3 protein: CASSQTNGLAGPSDTQYF
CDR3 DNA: TGCGCCAGCAGCCAAACAAACGGACTAGCGGGACCCTCAGATACGCAGTATTTT

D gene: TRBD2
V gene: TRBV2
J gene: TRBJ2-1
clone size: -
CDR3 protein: CASSVVSGRSHSYNEQFF
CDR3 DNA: TGTGCCAGCAGTGTCGTTAGCGGGAGGTCCCACTCATACAATGAGCAGTTCTTC

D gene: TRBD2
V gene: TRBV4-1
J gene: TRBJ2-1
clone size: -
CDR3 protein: CASSKKRGGSYNEQFF
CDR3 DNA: TGCGCCAGCTCTAAAAAGCGGGGGGGATCCTACAATGAGCAGTTCTTC

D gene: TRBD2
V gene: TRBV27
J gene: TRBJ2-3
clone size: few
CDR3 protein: CASSATSGRSTDTQYF
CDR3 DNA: TGTGCCAGCAGTGCCACTAGCGGGAGGTCCACAGATACGCAGTATTTT

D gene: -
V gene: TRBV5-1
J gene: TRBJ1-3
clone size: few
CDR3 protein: CASRGISSGNTIYF
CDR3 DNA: TGCGCCAGCAGGGGCATCTCCTCTGGAAACACCATATATTTT

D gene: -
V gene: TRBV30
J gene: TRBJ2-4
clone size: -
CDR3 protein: CAWVPTFPKNIQYF
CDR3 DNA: TGTGCCTGGGTACCGACATTCCCTAAAAACATTCAGTACTTC

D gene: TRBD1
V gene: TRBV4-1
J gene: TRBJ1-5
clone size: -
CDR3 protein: CASSQALGGQGGYSNQPQHF
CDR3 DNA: TGCGCCAGCAGCCAAGCCCTCGGGGGACAGGGGGGATATAGCAATCAGCCCCAGCATTTT

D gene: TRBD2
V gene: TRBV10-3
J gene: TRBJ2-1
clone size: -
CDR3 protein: CAIRRTSGTDNEQFF
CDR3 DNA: TGTGCCATCAGACGGACTAGCGGGACCGACAATGAGCAGTTCTTC

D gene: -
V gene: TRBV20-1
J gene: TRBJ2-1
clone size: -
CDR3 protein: CSASGLNEQFF
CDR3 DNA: TGCAGTGCTAGTGGCCTCAATGAGCAGTTCTTC

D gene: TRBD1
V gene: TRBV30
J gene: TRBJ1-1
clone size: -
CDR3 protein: CAWYRDRSWTEAFF
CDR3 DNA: TGTGCCTGGTATAGGGACAGGTCGTGGACTGAAGCTTTCTTT

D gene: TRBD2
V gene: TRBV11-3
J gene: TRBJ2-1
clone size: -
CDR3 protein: CASSLHREGSWNEQFF
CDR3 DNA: TGTGCCAGCAGCTTACATCGGGAGGGGTCTTGGAATGAGCAGTTCTTC

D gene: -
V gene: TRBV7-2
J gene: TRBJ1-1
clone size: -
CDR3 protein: CASSLVGTLNTEAFF
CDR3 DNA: TGTGCCAGCAGCTTAGTCGGGACACTGAACACTGAAGCTTTCTTT

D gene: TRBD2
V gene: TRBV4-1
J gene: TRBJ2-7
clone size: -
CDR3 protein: CASSQESGTSYEQYF
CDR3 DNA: TGCGCCAGCAGCCAAGAGAGCGGGACTAGCTACGAGCAGTACTTC

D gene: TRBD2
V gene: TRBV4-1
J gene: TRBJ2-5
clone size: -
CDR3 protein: CASSRKREGKGETQYF
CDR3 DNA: TGCGCCAGCAGCCGTAAAAGGGAGGGAAAGGGAGAGACCCAGTACTTC

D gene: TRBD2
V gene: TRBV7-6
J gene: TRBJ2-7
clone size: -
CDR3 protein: CASSLAPIRHLRGTSLYEQYF
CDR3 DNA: TGTGCCAGCAGCTTAGCCCCCATCCGACACTTGCGGGGGACTAGTCTCTACGAGCAGTACTTC

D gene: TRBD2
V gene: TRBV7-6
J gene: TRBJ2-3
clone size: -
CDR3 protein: CASSLAGTSPTDTQYF
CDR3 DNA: TGTGCCAGCAGCTTAGCGGGGACTAGCCCCACAGATACGCAGTATTTT

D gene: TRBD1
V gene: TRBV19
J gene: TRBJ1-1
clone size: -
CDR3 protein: CASSSQDRVGLNTEAFF
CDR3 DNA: TGTGCCAGTAGTTCCCAGGACAGGGTAGGATTGAACACTGAAGCTTTCTTT

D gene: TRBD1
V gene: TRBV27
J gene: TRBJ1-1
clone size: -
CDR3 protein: CASSLSKGQGGNTEAFF
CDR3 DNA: TGTGCCAGCAGTTTATCGAAGGGACAGGGAGGTAACACTGAAGCTTTCTTT

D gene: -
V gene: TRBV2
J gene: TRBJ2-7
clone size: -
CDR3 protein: CASKDPGTCGEQYF
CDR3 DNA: TGTGCCAGCAAAGATCCGGGAACATGCGGCGAGCAGTACTTC